The 26 T cell receptor beta chains below all came from one sample that was sequenced in a study of CD8 T cells in Susac syndrome. RNA, at about 0.5 to 1 ug, was reverse transcribed with random hexamers. TCRdb re-analysed the immunoSEQ multiplex PCR reads in MiXCR, keeping a single row per CDR3 protein. The sample has around 190,000 distinct CDR3 sequences; around 95% are singletons. The sequenced material came from CD8+ T cells from PBMCs. Every receptor here comes from a human donor with multiple sclerosis.

The rearrangement uses TRBV20-1 and TRBJ1-5; maybe TRBD1 (6 bases). Germline V lookup: CDR1 DFQATT, CDR2 SNEGSKA (reference sequence). This CDR3 contains 15 residues. The ends were cut back, 5 bases at V and 0 bases at J, with 14 bases in the middle. The CDR3 DNA reads as TGCAGTGCTCTCGGACAGACTGGTAGCAATCAGCCCCAGCATTTT. It encodes CSALGQTGSNQPQHF.

The CDR3 DNA sequence: TGTGCCAGTGAAGGGAATAGCGCAGATACGCAGTATTTT. Its protein product is CASEGNSADTQYF. J is TRBJ2-3 and V is TRBV9; possible D gene TRBD2, 5 bases. The CDR3 totals 13 residues. Between the trimmed V and J ends, which lost 8 bases and 4 bases, there was a span of 14 bases. Germline CDR1 reads SGDLS; CDR2 reads YYNGEE.

This clonotype was picked up one time. The V gene is TRBV6-2 or TRBV6-3, the J gene TRBJ2-7, with a weak D call TRBD2 (5 bases). The CDR3 covers 12 residues. V lost 2 bases, J lost 5 bases, and 7 bases lay in between. Per the germline V gene, CDR1 is MNHEY and CDR2 is SVGEGT. CDR3 nucleotide sequence: TGTGCCAGCAGTTACGGGAGCAACGAGCAGTACTTC. It translates to CASSYGSNEQYF.

The chain uses TRBV9 and TRBJ1-2, with D possibly matching TRBD1 (5 bases). The germline V and J ends were trimmed by 7 bases and 6 bases, with 13 bases remaining between them. From germline, CDR1 is SGDLS and CDR2 YYNGEE. The CDR3 consists of 12 residues. The CDR3 nucleotides read TGTGCCAGCGGCGGCAGGGCGGATGGCTACACCTTC. This sequence encodes CASGGRADGYTF.

V is TRBV12-3 or TRBV12-4 and J is TRBJ1-1, with TRBD1 matching 7 bases. The CDR3 totals 15 residues. The trim removed 6 bases at V and 2 bases at J, leaving 9 bases unmatched. The CDR3 region has the DNA TGTGCCAGCAGAAAAACGGACAGGAAAAACACTGAAGCTTTCTTT. Its translation is CASRKTDRKNTEAFF.

The V call is TRBV7-3, the J call TRBJ2-5; D uncertain. Trimming pared 0 bases from V and 1 base from J, leaving 9 bases between. CDR1 is SGHTA and CDR2 is FQGTGA in the germline V gene. The CDR3 runs 15 residues. CDR3 DNA sequence: TGTGCCAGCAGCTTAACGGGATCCCCCCAAGAGACCCAGTACTTC. Its protein product is CASSLTGSPQETQYF.

This sequence joins TRBV4-1 and TRBJ2-1; 13 bases align to TRBD2. The CDR3 totals 19 residues. Germline values: CDR1 MGHRA, CDR2 YSYEKL. The junction had 6 bases not matched to a gene; V was cut back by 0 bases and J by 1 base. Here the CDR3 reads CASSQEGLAGVFSYNEQFF. In nucleotides, the CDR3 is TGCGCCAGCAGCCAAGAAGGACTAGCGGGAGTATTTTCCTACAATGAGCAGTTCTTC.

The gene calls are TRBV15 and TRBJ2-5; tentative D call: TRBD2 (6 bases). Germline loops: CDR1 LNHNV, CDR2 YYDKDF (reference sequence). Trimming took 0 bases from V and 3 from J, leaving 14 bases between them. CDR3 length: 16 amino acids. The CDR3 sequence: CATSRDELAQKETQYF. In DNA form, the CDR3 reads TGTGCCACCAGCAGAGATGAGCTAGCGCAGAAAGAGACCCAGTACTTC.

The chain employs TRBV18 and TRBJ1-1, with D possibly being TRBD1 (5 bases). V dropped 6 bases and J dropped 3 bases, with 11 bases sitting between them. Looked up from germline, CDR1 is KGHSH and CDR2 is LQKENI. CDR3 length: 13 residues. This CDR3 reads CASSPGGDTEAFF. The CDR3, as DNA: TGTGCCAGCTCCCCCGGGGGAGACACTGAAGCTTTCTTT.

This rearrangement joins TRBV11-2 to TRBJ2-7; no firm D call. Per germline, CDR1 SGHAT and CDR2 FQNNGV. CDR3 length: 14 residues. Deletions cut 1 base from V and 2 bases from J, with 9 bases between. Here the CDR3 DNA reads TGTGCCAGCAGCTTAGCTCACAGACCCTACGAGCAGTACTTC. This translates into CASSLAHRPYEQYF. The full variable domain, with the rest looked up from reference TRBV11-2 and TRBJ2-7, is EAGVAQSPRYKIIEKRQSVAFWCNPISGHATLYWYQQILGQGPKLLIQFQNNGVVDDSQLPKDRFSAERLKGVDSTLKIQPAKLEDSAVYLCASSLAHRPYEQYFGPGTRLTVT.

The rearrangement links TRBV7-3 to TRBJ2-5, with D perhaps being TRBD1 or TRBD2 (6 bases each). This CDR3 has 14 residues. V shed 5 bases and J shed 3 bases, with 13 bases lying between them. The germline gives CDR1 SGHTA, CDR2 FQGTGA. The DNA for the CDR3 is TGTGCCAGCAGCCCCGGGAGACAGGAAGAGACCCAGTACTTC. Protein: CASSPGRQEETQYF.

This chain links TRBV30 with TRBJ2-1; 8 bases are shared with TRBD1. With V trimmed by 7 bases and J by 2 bases, 4 bases remained unmatched. Germline CDR1 reads GTSNPN; CDR2 reads SVGIG (reference sequence). The CDR3 totals 13 residues. CDR3 in amino acids: CASDRVAYNEQFF. Here the CDR3 DNA reads TGTGCCTCGGACAGGGTAGCCTACAATGAGCAGTTCTTC.

The chain employs TRBV7-9 and TRBJ2-1, with 9 bases lining up with TRBD2. The V segment lost 5 bases and the J segment 2 bases; nucleotides outside the gene matches: 7. Germline CDR1 SEHNR, CDR2 FQNEAQ (reference sequence). This CDR3 is 16 amino acids long. The CDR3 DNA reads as TGTGCCAGCAGCCCAAGGACTAGCGCCCCCTACAATGAGCAGTTCTTC. As protein: CASSPRTSAPYNEQFF.

The chain uses TRBV13 and TRBJ2-5; 9 bases fit TRBD2. The length of the CDR3 is 15 residues. Germline trimming cut 5 bases from V and 0 bases from J; bases unmatched to any gene: 4. Germline values: CDR1 PRHDT, CDR2 FYEKMQ (reference sequence). CDR3 residues: CASSPRLADQETQYF. In DNA, the CDR3 is TGTGCCAGCAGCCCCCGACTAGCGGACCAAGAGACCCAGTACTTC.

V gene TRBV14 combines with J gene TRBJ2-1, with D perhaps matching TRBD1 or TRBD2 (6 bases each). Germline V gene data show CDR1 as SGHDN and CDR2 as FVKESK. Trimming took 0 bases from V and 9 from J, leaving 18 bases between them. The CDR3 spans 16 residues. In DNA, the CDR3 is TGTGCCAGCAGCCAAGATGGGCCTATTGAGGGGGGTGAGCAGTTCTTC. This encodes CASSQDGPIEGGEQFF.

The chain recombines TRBV29-1 with TRBJ2-7; 9 bases align to TRBD2. Per germline, CDR1 SQVTM and CDR2 ANQGSEA. Trimming took 0 bases from V and 5 from J; bases not matched to a gene: 2. The CDR3 runs to 13 residues. The chain's CDR3 is CSVEEGLANEQYF. CDR3 coding DNA: TGCAGCGTTGAAGAGGGACTAGCAAACGAGCAGTACTTC.

J is TRBJ2-5 and V is TRBV9, with TRBD2 matching over 10 bases. CDR1 is SGDLS and CDR2 is YYNGEE in the germline V gene. V dropped 0 bases and J dropped 4; count of bases not matched to a gene: 6. The CDR3 is 16 residues long. CDR3 region: CASSVGSGGAGETQYF. The CDR3 DNA follows: TGTGCCAGCAGCGTAGGGAGCGGGGGGGCCGGAGAGACCCAGTACTTC.

The chain joins TRBV30 to TRBJ2-7; D is undetermined. This CDR3 region has 11 residues. Trimming stripped 3 bases from V and 4 bases from J, with 7 bases between. Germline V gene lookup returns CDR1 GTSNPN and CDR2 SVGIG (reference sequence). CDR3 coding DNA: TGTGCCTGGAGAGGTCGGTACGAGCAGTACTTC. Protein sequence: CAWRGRYEQYF.

The V gene is TRBV25-1, the J gene TRBJ2-7; a weak D match, TRBD2 (5 bases). V dropped 7 bases and J dropped 0 bases, with 10 bases sitting between them. The CDR3 is 13 amino acids. The germline gives CDR1 MGHDK, CDR2 SYGVNS. CDR3 in amino acids: CASIPLDSYEQYF. In nucleotides, the CDR3 is TGTGCCAGCATCCCACTAGACTCCTACGAGCAGTACTTC.

The chain employs TRBV15 and TRBJ2-7; D is possibly TRBD1 or TRBD2 (6 bases each). The germline V gene has CDR1 LNHNV and CDR2 YYDKDF (reference sequence). The CDR3 loop spans 14 amino acids. The V gene lost 0 bases and the J gene lost 4 bases, with 10 bases spanning the gap. The CDR3 sequence is CATSRDRGLYEQYF. The CDR3 nucleotides read TGTGCCACCAGCAGAGATCGGGGGCTTTACGAGCAGTACTTC.

The chain uses TRBV7-9 and TRBJ2-1; 7 bases align to TRBD1. CDR1 is SEHNR and CDR2 is FQNEAQ in the germline V gene (reference sequence). CDR3 size: 14 residues. V lost 1 base, J lost 5 bases, and 2 bases stayed unmatched. CDR3 nucleotide sequence: TGTGCCAGCAGCTTAGAGGGACAGAACAATGAGCAGTTCTTC. Its protein product is CASSLEGQNNEQFF.

The V call is TRBV19, the J call TRBJ2-2, with D unresolved. Trimming stripped 11 bases from V and 6 bases from J, with 10 bases between. Germline lookup yields CDR1 LNHDA and CDR2 SQIVND (reference sequence). The CDR3 length is 11 residues. CDR3 sequence: CAVRFSGELFF. CDR3 nucleotide sequence: TGTGCCGTAAGGTTCTCCGGGGAGCTGTTTTTT.

The chain is built from TRBV12-3 or TRBV12-4 and TRBJ2-5, with TRBD2 matching over 12 bases. This CDR3 region has 17 residues. J lost 5 bases, V lost 6 bases, and 13 bases had no gene match. The CDR3 DNA sequence: TGTGCCAGCAGCTACCTCCGAGGACTAGCGGGGTCGGAGACCCAGTACTTC. Its translation: CASSYLRGLAGSETQYF.

The chain joins TRBV27 to TRBJ2-1, with TRBD2 matching 10 bases. V trimming: 3 bases; J trimming: 9 bases; junction bases outside the gene matches: 8. The germline gives CDR1 MNHEY, CDR2 SMNVEV (reference sequence). The CDR3 is made up of 15 amino acids. The CDR3 DNA follows: TGTGCCAGCAGTTTCGGGCTAGCGGGGGAAGGTGAGCAGTTCTTC. This encodes CASSFGLAGEGEQFF.

The chain carries TRBV27 and TRBJ1-5, with D uncertain. With 0 bases removed from V and 4 bases from J, the gap between germline ends came to 4 bases. The CDR3 has 13 residues. The germline V gene encodes CDR1 MNHEY and CDR2 SMNVEV (reference sequence). The CDR3 here is CASSLSTNQPQHF. DNA for the CDR3: TGTGCCAGCAGTTTATCGACGAATCAGCCCCAGCATTTT.

The CDR3 protein is CASSEFGTEQFF. Here the CDR3 DNA reads TGTGCCAGCAGTGAATTCGGGACAGAGCAGTTCTTC. The gene calls are TRBV2 and TRBJ2-1; TRBD1 is a possible D gene (6 bases). This CDR3 has 12 residues. V was cut by 2 bases and J by 10 bases, with 9 bases left in between. In germline, CDR1 is SNHLY, CDR2 FYNNEI.